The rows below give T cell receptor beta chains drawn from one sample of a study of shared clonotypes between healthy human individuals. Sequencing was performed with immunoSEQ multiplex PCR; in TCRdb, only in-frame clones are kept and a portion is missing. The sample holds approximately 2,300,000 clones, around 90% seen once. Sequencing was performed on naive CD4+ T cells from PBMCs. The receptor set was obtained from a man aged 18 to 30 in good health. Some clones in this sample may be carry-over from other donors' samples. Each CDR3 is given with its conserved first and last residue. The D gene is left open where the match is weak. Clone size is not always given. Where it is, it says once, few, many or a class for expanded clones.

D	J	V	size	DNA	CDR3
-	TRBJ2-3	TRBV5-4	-	TGTGCCAGCAGCTTCGGGGGCCTGCGCACAGATACGCAGTATTTT	CASSFGGLRTDTQYF
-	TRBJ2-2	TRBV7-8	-	TGTGCCAGCAGCTTCACAGGGACCGGGGAGCTGTTTTTT	CASSFTGTGELFF
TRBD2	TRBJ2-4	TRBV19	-	TGTGCCAGTAGTATTCAACTAGCGGGAGGCTACATTCAGTACTTC	CASSIQLAGGYIQYF
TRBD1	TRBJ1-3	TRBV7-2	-	TGTGCCAGCAGTGAACAAGGGACAGGGACCGGAAACACCATATATTTT	CASSEQGTGTGNTIYF
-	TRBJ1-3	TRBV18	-	TGTGCCAGCTCACCCGCGGGCTCAGGGACCTCTGGAAACACCATATATTTT	CASSPAGSGTSGNTIYF
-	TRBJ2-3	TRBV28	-	TGTGCCAGCATTGGGACTTCCACAGATACGCAGTATTTT	CASIGTSTDTQYF
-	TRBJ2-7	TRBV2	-	TGTGCCAGCAGTGGGGGCGGATCGATTCTCCTTGAGCAGTACTTC	CASSGGGSILLEQYF
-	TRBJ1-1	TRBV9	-	TGTGCCAGCAGCGTAGGAGGACAGAACACTGAAGCTTTCTTT	CASSVGGQNTEAFF
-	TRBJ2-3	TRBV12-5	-	TGTGCTAGTGGCCTTCGCCGAGGAGATACGCAGTATTTT	CASGLRRGDTQYF
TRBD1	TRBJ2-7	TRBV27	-	TGTGCCAGCAGTCCCCCCGGGACAGCCTCCTACGAGCAGTACTTC	CASSPPGTASYEQYF
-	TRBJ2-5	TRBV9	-	TGTGCCAGCAGCGTAGAGGGCAGGGCAGGCGCCGAGACCCAGTACTTC	CASSVEGRAGAETQYF
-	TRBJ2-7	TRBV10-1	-	TGCGCCAGCACCCCAACCGGGCCTTCTTCCTACGAGCAGTACTTC	CASTPTGPSSYEQYF
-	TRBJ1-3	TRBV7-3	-	TGTGCCAGCAGCCCCGGGGGGGCGCTCGGAAACACCATATATTTT	CASSPGGALGNTIYF
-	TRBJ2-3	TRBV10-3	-	TGTGCCATCAGGGGGCTGAAAACAGATACGCAGTATTTT	CAIRGLKTDTQYF
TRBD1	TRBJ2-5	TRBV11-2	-	TGTGCCAGCAGCTCGGTTCTGACAGGGGGTGAGACCCAGTACTTC	CASSSVLTGGETQYF
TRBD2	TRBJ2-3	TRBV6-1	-	TGTGCCAGCAGTGAGTTTCTAGCGGCAGATACGCAGTATTTT	CASSEFLAADTQYF
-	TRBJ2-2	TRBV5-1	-	TGCGCCAGCAGCTTTTTGAGTAGCGGCTCTAGCGGGGAGCTGTTTTTT	CASSFLSSGSSGELFF
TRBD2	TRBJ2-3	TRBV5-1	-	TGCGCCAGCAGCTTAGCGGGATTTTCCGATACGCAGTATTTT	CASSLAGFSDTQYF
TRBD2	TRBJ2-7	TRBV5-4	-	TGTGCCAGCAGCTCACTAGCGGAGCCTAGAGAGCAGTACTTC	CASSSLAEPREQYF
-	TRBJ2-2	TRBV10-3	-	TGTGCCATCAGTGAGTCGGGCCCAAAGAACACCGGGGAGCTGTTTTTT	CAISESGPKNTGELFF
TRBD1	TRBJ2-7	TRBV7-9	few	TGTGCCAGCAGCTTAGCCACACAGGGGGCGGACGAGCAGTACTTC	CASSLATQGADEQYF
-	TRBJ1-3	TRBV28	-	TGTGCCAGCAGGCGGGGAAGCTCTGGAAACACCATATATTTT	CASRRGSSGNTIYF
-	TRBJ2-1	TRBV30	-	TGTGCCTGGATGGGGGCGCCTCATGAGCAGTTCTTC	CAWMGAPHEQFF
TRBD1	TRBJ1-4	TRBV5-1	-	TGCGCCAGCAGCTTCCAGGGGGGGTATGAAAAACTGTTTTTT	CASSFQGGYEKLFF
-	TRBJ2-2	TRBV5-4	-	TGTGCCAGCAGCTTGGGTCGGCCCCAGGCCGGGGAGCTGTTTTTT	CASSLGRPQAGELFF
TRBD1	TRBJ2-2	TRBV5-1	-	TGCGCCAGCAGCCCGGGGGGACAGGGGCACACCGGGGAGCTGTTTTTT	CASSPGGQGHTGELFF
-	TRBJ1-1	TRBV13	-	TGTGCCAGCAGCCCGGACGCGGACACTGAAGCTTTCTTT	CASSPDADTEAFF
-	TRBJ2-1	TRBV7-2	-	TGTGCCAGCAGCTTAGGGAGCGTGAGCTCCTACAATGAGCAGTTCTTC	CASSLGSVSSYNEQFF
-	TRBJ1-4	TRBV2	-	TGTGCCAGCAGTGGACATCTTGCAACTAATGAAAAACTGTTTTTT	CASSGHLATNEKLFF
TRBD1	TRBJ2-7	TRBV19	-	TGTGCCAGTAGCACATCCGGGACAGGGGTGTACGAGCAGTACTTC	CASSTSGTGVYEQYF
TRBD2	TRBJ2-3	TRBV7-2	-	TGTGCCAGCAGCTTAGGGACTAGCGGAAGCACAGATACGCAGTATTTT	CASSLGTSGSTDTQYF
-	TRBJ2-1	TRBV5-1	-	TGCGCCAGCAGCTTGGTCGCCGGGAGCTCCTACAATGAGCAGTTCTTC	CASSLVAGSSYNEQFF
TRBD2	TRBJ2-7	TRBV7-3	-	TGTGCCAGCACCCTTAGCGGGAGGGCTTCCGAGCAGTACTTC	CASTLSGRASEQYF
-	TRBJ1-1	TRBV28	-	TGTGCCAGCAGTTTTGGGGGATCTGGGAACACTGAAGCTTTCTTT	CASSFGGSGNTEAFF
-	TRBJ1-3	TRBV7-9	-	TGTGCCAGCAACTCATACGAACTCGGGGCATCTGGAAACACCATATATTTT	CASNSYELGASGNTIYF
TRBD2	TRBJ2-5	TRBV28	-	TGTGCCAGCAGTTTAAAGGGGCGCAGAGCGGCTAGCGGGATTTCTAAAGAGACCCAGTACTTC	CASSLKGRRAASGISKETQYF
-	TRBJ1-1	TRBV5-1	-	TGCGCCAGCAGGAACGACCCGGAGAACACTGAAGCTTTCTTT	CASRNDPENTEAFF
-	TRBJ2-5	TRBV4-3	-	TGCGCCAGCAGCCAAGAAGGGTATGGAACAGGATCAAAAGAGACCCAGTACTTC	CASSQEGYGTGSKETQYF
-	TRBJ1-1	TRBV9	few	TGTGCCAGCAGCGCGATGGGGGCCATGAACACTGAAGCTTTCTTT	CASSAMGAMNTEAFF
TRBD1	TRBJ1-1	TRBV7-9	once	TGTGCCAGCAGCTTAGCGCGACAGGGGGGCACTGAAGCTTTCTTT	CASSLARQGGTEAFF
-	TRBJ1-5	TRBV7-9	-	TGTGCCAGCAGCCCCAGCGGCCAGCTCGGTCAGCCCCAGCATTTT	CASSPSGQLGQPQHF
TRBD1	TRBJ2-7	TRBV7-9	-	TGTGCCAGCAGCTTAGTTCGGACAGGGGAACGCTACGAGCAGTACTTC	CASSLVRTGERYEQYF
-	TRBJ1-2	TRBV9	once	TGTGCCAGCAGCGTTTCACAGCAATTGAGGGACTATGGCTACACCTTC	CASSVSQQLRDYGYTF
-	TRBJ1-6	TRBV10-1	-	TGCGCCAGCAGTGCCGGGTATAATTCACCCCTCCACTTT	CASSAGYNSPLHF
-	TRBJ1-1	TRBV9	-	TGTGCCAGCAGCGTAGCGGCAGGGAGCCCTGAAGCTTTCTTT	CASSVAAGSPEAFF
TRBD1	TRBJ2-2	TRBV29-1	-	TGCAGCGCGGACCGGACAGGGCTAGCCGGGGAGCTGTTTTTT	CSADRTGLAGELFF
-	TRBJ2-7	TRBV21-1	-	TGTGCCAGCAGCAAGAGACTAGCGGGAGGAAGATCCTACGAGCAGTACTTC	CASSKRLAGGRSYEQYF
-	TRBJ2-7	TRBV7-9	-	TGTGCCAGCGCAAGGGGCGCATACGAGCAGTACTTC	CASARGAYEQYF
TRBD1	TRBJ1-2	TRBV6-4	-	TGTGCCAGAATCGGGTTAGCAGGGGGCGCGAGGAATAAGGACTATGGCTACACCTTC	CARIGLAGGARNKDYGYTF
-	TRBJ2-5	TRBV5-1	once	TGCGCCAGCAGCTTAGGGACGGCTCAAGAGACCCAGTACTTC	CASSLGTAQETQYF
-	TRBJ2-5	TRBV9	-	TGTGCCAGCAGCGTAGATCCCCTGGGGGTGAGGGAGACCCAGTACTTC	CASSVDPLGVRETQYF
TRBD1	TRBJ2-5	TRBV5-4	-	TGTGCCAGCAGCTTCTTACTGACAGGGGAAGAGACCCAGTACTTC	CASSFLLTGEETQYF
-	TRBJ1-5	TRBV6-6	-	TGTGCCAGCAGTTACTCGATAAGCTCCAATCAGCCCCAGCATTTT	CASSYSISSNQPQHF
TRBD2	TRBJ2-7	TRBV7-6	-	TGTGCCAGCAGCTTAGCCCCTAGCGGGGGCTCCTACGAGCAGTACTTC	CASSLAPSGGSYEQYF
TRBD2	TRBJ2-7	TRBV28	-	TGTGCCAGCAGTGAACAGGGACTAGCGGGAGATCGTTCCTACGAGCAGTACTTC	CASSEQGLAGDRSYEQYF